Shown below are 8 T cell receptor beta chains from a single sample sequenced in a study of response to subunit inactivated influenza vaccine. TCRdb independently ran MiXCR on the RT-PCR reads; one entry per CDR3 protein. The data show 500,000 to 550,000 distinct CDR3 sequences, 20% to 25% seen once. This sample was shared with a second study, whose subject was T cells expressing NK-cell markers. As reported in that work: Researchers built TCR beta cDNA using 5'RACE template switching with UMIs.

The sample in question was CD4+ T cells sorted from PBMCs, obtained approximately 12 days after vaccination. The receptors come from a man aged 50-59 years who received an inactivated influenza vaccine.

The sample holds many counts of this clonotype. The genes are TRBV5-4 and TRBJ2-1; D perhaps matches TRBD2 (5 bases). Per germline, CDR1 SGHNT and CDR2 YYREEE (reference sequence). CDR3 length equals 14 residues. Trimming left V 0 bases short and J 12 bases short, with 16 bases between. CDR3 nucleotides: TGTGCCAGCAGCTTGGGAGCTTCGAGGGAAGGGCAGTTCTTC. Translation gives CASSLGASREGQFF.

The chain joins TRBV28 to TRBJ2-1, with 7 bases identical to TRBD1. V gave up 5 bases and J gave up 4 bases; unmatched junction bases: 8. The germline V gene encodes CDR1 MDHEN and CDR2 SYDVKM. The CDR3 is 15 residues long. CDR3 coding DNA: TGTGCCAGCAGTGCCCAACAGGGGCGGTACAATGAGCAGTTCTTC. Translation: CASSAQQGRYNEQFF.

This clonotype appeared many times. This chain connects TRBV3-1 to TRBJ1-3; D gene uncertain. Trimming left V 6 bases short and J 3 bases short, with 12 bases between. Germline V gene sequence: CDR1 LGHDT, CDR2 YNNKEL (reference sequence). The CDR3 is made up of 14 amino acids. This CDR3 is CASRRIGRGNTIYF. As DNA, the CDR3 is TGTGCCAGCAGACGGATCGGTCGTGGAAACACCATATATTTT.

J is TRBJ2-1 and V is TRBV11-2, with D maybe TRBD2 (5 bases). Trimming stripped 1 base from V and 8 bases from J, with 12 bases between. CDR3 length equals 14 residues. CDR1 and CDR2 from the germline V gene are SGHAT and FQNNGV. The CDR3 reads CASSLASGPHEQFF. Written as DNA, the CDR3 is TGTGCCAGCAGCTTAGCGAGCGGACCCCATGAGCAGTTCTTC.

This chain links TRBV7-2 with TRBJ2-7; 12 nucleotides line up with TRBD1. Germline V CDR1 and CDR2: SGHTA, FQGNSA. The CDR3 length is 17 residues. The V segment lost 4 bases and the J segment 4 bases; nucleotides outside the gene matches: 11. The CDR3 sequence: CASSSLFWDRGRYEQYF. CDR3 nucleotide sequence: TGTGCCAGCAGCTCACTATTTTGGGACAGGGGGCGGTACGAGCAGTACTTC.

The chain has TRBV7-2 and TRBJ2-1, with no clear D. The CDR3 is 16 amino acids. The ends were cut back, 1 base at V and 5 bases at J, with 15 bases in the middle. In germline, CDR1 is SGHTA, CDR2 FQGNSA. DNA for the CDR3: TGTGCCAGCAGCTTAGAGCCTTTGGCGATCAACAATGAGCAGTTCTTC. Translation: CASSLEPLAINNEQFF. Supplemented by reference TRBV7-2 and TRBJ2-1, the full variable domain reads GAGVSQSPSNKVTEKGKDVELRCDPISGHTALYWYRQSLGQGLEFLIYFQGNSAPDKSGLPSDRFSAERTGGSVSTLTIQRTQQEDSAVYLCASSLEPLAINNEQFFGPGTRLTVL.

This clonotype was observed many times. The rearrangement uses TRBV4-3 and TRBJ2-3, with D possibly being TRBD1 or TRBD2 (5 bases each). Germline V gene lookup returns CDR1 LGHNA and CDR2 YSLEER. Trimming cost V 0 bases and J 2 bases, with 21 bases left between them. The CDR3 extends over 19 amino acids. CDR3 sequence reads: CASSQDLFRLGDPTDTQYF. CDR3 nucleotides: TGCGCCAGCAGCCAAGATCTTTTTCGTCTGGGGGACCCCACAGATACGCAGTATTTT.

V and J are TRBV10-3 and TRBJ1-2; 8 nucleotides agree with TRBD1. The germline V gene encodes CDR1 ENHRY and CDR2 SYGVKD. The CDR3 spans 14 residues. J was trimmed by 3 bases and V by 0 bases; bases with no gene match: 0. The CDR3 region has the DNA TGTGCCATCAGTGAGTCGACAGGGGACTATGGCTACACCTTC. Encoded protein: CAISESTGDYGYTF.